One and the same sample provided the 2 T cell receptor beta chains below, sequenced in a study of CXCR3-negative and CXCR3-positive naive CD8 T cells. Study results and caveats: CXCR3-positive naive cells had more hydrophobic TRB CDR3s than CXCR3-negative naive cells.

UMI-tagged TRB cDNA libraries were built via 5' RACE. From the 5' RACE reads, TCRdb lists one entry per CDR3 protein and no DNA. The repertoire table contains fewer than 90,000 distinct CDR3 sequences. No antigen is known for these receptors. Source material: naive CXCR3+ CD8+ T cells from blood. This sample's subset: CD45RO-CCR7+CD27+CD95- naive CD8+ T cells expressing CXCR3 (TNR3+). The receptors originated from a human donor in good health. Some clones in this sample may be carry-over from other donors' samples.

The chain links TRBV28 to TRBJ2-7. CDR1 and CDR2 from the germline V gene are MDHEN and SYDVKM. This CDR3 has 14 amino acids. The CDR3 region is CASSLTGDSYEQYF. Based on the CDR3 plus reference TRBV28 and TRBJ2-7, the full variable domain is DVKVTQSSRYLVKRTGEKVFLECVQDMDHENMFWYRQDPGLGLRLIYFSYDVKMKEKGDIPEGYSVSREKKERFSLILESASTNQTSMYLCASSLTGDSYEQYFGPGTRLTVT.

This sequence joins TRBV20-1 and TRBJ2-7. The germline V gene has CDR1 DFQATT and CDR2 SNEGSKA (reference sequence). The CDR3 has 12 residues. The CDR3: CSARSGSYEQYF.